Below, one TCR beta chain is given with its context. Its target is unknown. The CDR3 runs to 14 residues. Trimming left V 2 bases short and J 5 bases short, with 12 bases between. Germline V CDR1 and CDR2: LGHNA, YSLEER. The data originate from a study of cytomegalovirus exposure and HLA in healthy donors. Study at large: As an earlier analysis found, some 180 million T cells yielded about 120 million unique TCR beta sequences. Broader study findings: Excluded were some V segments that proved indistinguishable, including TRBV6-2 and TRBV6-3. Several top significant clusters appeared, in a later analysis, to be linked to common viral pathogens.

The PCR had 60 Vbeta and 13 Jbeta primers. How the authors handled the data: In a later analysis, around 87 million unique TCR beta chains included roughly 11 million shared by two or more donors. TCRdb's copy holds only in-frame clones and misses some; the assay was immunoSEQ multiplex PCR. Clone size and V and J calls were adopted from that table, with D and trimming inferred from the DNA. The data contain about 170,000 clones, roughly 81% of them singletons. The genes are TRBV4-3 and TRBJ1-1; a possible D gene is TRBD1 (5 bases). This TCR was recovered from a man aged 18 to 35 in good health and CMV-seropositive. The sample consisted of PBMCs. DNA of the CDR3: TGCGCCAGCAGCCAAAACGGGGGGAGGACTGAAGCTTTCTTT. Protein sequence: CASSQNGGRTEAFF.